The rows below give T cell receptor beta chains drawn from one sample of a study of neurological immune-mediated disorders. TCRdb ran MiXCR on the 5' RACE reads and lists one entry per CDR3 protein. This sample has tens of thousands of distinct CDR3 sequences, with roughly 3.5% found just once. Sequencing was performed on PBMCs. The receptors were sampled from a woman aged 50 to 60 with multiple sclerosis. Both conserved end residues are part of each CDR3. D genes are given only for firm matches. Not every row has a clone size; where given, it reads once, few, many or a size class.

J,V,length,size,D,DNA,CDR3
TRBJ2-5,TRBV10-3,17,many,TRBD2,TGTGCCATCAGTGGCCCACTAGCGGGAGGATCTATGGAGACCCAGTACTTC,CAISGPLAGGSMETQYF
TRBJ1-5,TRBV6-1,13,many,NA,TGTGCCAGCGTTACGACCCACGATCAGCCCCAGCATTTT,CASVTTHDQPQHF
TRBJ2-7,TRBV14,15,many,TRBD2,TGTGCCAGCAGCCATCGGGACTACATCTCCTACGAGCAGTACTTC,CASSHRDYISYEQYF
TRBJ2-3,TRBV6-6,15,many,NA,TGTGCCACCCGTGTGACAGCAGTTTACACAGATACGCAGTATTTT,CATRVTAVYTDTQYF
TRBJ1-1,TRBV12-3/TRBV12-4,13,many,NA,TGTGCCAGCAGTTTGGTGAGGAACACTGAAGCTTTCTTT,CASSLVRNTEAFF
TRBJ2-7,TRBV29-1,14,many,NA,TGCAGCGTTGAAGATCCACATGGCTCCTACGAGCAGTACTTC,CSVEDPHGSYEQYF
TRBJ2-3,TRBV5-1,15,many,TRBD1,TGCGCCAGCAGCCCCTCGGGACAGGGGACAGATACGCAGTATTTT,CASSPSGQGTDTQYF
TRBJ2-7,TRBV5-5,15,many,TRBD2,TGTGCCAGCAGCTTGGAGGGAGGGCCAACTGGGGAGCAGTACTTC,CASSLEGGPTGEQYF
TRBJ1-2,TRBV6-2/TRBV6-3,15,many,NA,TGTGCCAGCAGTTACAACGGGGCTCCACCCGGACCGCACACCTTC,CASSYNGAPPGPHTF
TRBJ2-1,TRBV20-1,15,many,TRBD1,TGCAGTGCCCAGCCGGGACAGGGGGTCTACAATGAGCAGTTCTTC,CSAQPGQGVYNEQFF
TRBJ2-1,TRBV6-6,18,many,NA,TGTGCCAGCAGTTACAGTCTGAGCGGGCGGATCTCCTACAATGAGCAGTTCTTC,CASSYSLSGRISYNEQFF
TRBJ2-1,TRBV11-2,13,many,NA,TGTGCCAGCAGCTCCCCCCGGGGTCCAGAGCAGTTCTTC,CASSSPRGPEQFF
TRBJ2-2,TRBV9,15,many,NA,TGTGCCAGCAGCCTCCGGGGTGATAACACCGGGGAGCTGTTTTTT,CASSLRGDNTGELFF
TRBJ2-3,TRBV7-2,14,few,NA,TGTGCCACCAGCCCCTCCCATAGCACAGATACGCAGTATTTT,CATSPSHSTDTQYF
TRBJ2-1,TRBV15,16,many,TRBD2,TGTGCCACCAGCTCTCCGGGACTAGCGGGATACAATGAGCAGTTCTTC,CATSSPGLAGYNEQFF
TRBJ1-1,TRBV5-1,15,many,NA,TGCGCCAGCAGCTTGACTCTGGACGTAATGGGAGAAGCTTTCTTT,CASSLTLDVMGEAFF
TRBJ2-3,TRBV5-1,16,many,NA,TGCGCCAGCAGCTCGGCGGTGGGTCCGAGCACAGATACGCAGTATTTT,CASSSAVGPSTDTQYF
TRBJ1-2,TRBV5-5,14,many,NA,TGTGCCAGCAGCTTCCCAGGGGCTAACTATGGCTACACCTTC,CASSFPGANYGYTF
TRBJ1-1,TRBV4-3,15,many,TRBD1,TGCGCCAGCAGCCAAGTGTGGACAGGGGGCACTGAAGCTTTCTTT,CASSQVWTGGTEAFF
TRBJ1-5,TRBV20-1,13,many,TRBD1,TGCAGTGTCCAGGGGGAGAGCAATCAGCCCCAGCATTTT,CSVQGESNQPQHF
TRBJ2-1,TRBV6-6,14,many,NA,TGTGCCAGCAGTTACCTCCAAGGCGGGAATGAGCAGTTCTTC,CASSYLQGGNEQFF
TRBJ2-4,TRBV3-1,15,many,NA,TGTGCCAGCAAACTGGAGGCGGGACCCAAAAACATTCAGTACTTC,CASKLEAGPKNIQYF
TRBJ2-2,TRBV27,13,many,NA,TGTGCCAGCAGTTTAGAACACACCGGGGAGCTGTTTTTT,CASSLEHTGELFF
TRBJ2-1,TRBV20-1,12,many,NA,TGCAGTGCTAGAGGGGGGAGGAATGAGCAGTTCTTC,CSARGGRNEQFF
TRBJ1-5,TRBV7-2,15,few,NA,TGTGCCAGCAGCACCCAGACAGGTAGCAATCAGCCCCAGCATTTT,CASSTQTGSNQPQHF
TRBJ2-1,TRBV20-1,12,NA,NA,TGCAGTGCTAGAGCCAGCCGGGGGGAGCAGTTCTTC,CSARASRGEQFF
TRBJ1-1,TRBV12-3/TRBV12-4,14,many,NA,TGTGCCAGCAGTCAAGGAAAGGGGTGGACTGAAGCTTTCTTT,CASSQGKGWTEAFF
TRBJ2-5,TRBV5-1,16,many,TRBD1,TGCGCCAGCAGCTTGGATCCGGGACAGACCCAAGAGACCCAGTACTTC,CASSLDPGQTQETQYF
TRBJ2-3,TRBV9,16,many,NA,TGTGCCAGCAGCGTAGCGGGACTTACTAGCACAGATACGCAGTATTTT,CASSVAGLTSTDTQYF
TRBJ1-1,TRBV11-2,14,many,NA,TGTGCCAGCAGCCCCTCGTGGGAGAACACTGAAGCTTTCTTT,CASSPSWENTEAFF
TRBJ2-1,TRBV5-1,13,many,TRBD2,TGCGCCAGCAGCTTGGGGACTAGAAATGAGCAGTTCTTC,CASSLGTRNEQFF
TRBJ2-7,TRBV4-2,16,many,TRBD1,TGTGCCAGCAGCCAAGAATCCGGACAGGGAGGCTACGAGCAGTACTTC,CASSQESGQGGYEQYF
TRBJ1-1,TRBV2,14,many,NA,TGTGCCAGCTCAGTGACACAAATGAACACTGAAGCTTTCTTT,CASSVTQMNTEAFF
TRBJ2-5,TRBV12-3/TRBV12-4,16,many,NA,TGTGCCAGCAGTTTATTGGGGGCTTCACCGCAAGAGACCCAGTACTTC,CASSLLGASPQETQYF
TRBJ1-5,TRBV20-1,13,NA,NA,TGCAGTGCTAGCTCCACAAACAATCAGCCCCAGAATTTT,CSASSTNNQPQNF
TRBJ2-4,TRBV20-1,12,many,NA,TGCAGTGCTAAGGAGGGAGGAAACATTCAGTACTTC,CSAKEGGNIQYF
TRBJ2-2,TRBV6-2/TRBV6-3,16,few,TRBD2,TGTGCCAGCAGTCCTCCGGGACTAGCGGGAGGAGGGGAGCTGTTTTTT,CASSPPGLAGGGELFF
TRBJ2-7,TRBV14,15,many,NA,TGTGCCAGCAGCCGAGACCTCGGTTTCTCCTACGAGCAGTACTTC,CASSRDLGFSYEQYF
TRBJ1-3,TRBV29-1,14,few,NA,TGCAGCGTTAAGACCGACAGCTCTGGAAAAACCATATATTTT,CSVKTDSSGKTIYF
TRBJ1-5,TRBV18,15,NA,TRBD1,TGTGCCAGCTCACCGAGACAGGGGGCAATTCAGCCCCAGCATTTT,CASSPRQGAIQPQHF
TRBJ2-1,TRBV20-1,15,many,TRBD2,TGCAGTGCTAGATCGTGGCTAGCGGTAAACAATGAGCAGTTCTTC,CSARSWLAVNNEQFF
TRBJ1-4,TRBV12-3/TRBV12-4,12,many,NA,TGTGCCAGCAGACCCAGGGATGAAAAACTGTTTTTT,CASRPRDEKLFF
TRBJ2-7,TRBV19,15,NA,TRBD2,TGTGCCAGTATGGTTCGGGGGGAAGGCTCCTACGAGCAGTACTTC,CASMVRGEGSYEQYF
TRBJ2-7,TRBV29-1,12,many,NA,TGCAGCGGTCGGGACAACTCCTACGAGCAGTACTTC,CSGRDNSYEQYF